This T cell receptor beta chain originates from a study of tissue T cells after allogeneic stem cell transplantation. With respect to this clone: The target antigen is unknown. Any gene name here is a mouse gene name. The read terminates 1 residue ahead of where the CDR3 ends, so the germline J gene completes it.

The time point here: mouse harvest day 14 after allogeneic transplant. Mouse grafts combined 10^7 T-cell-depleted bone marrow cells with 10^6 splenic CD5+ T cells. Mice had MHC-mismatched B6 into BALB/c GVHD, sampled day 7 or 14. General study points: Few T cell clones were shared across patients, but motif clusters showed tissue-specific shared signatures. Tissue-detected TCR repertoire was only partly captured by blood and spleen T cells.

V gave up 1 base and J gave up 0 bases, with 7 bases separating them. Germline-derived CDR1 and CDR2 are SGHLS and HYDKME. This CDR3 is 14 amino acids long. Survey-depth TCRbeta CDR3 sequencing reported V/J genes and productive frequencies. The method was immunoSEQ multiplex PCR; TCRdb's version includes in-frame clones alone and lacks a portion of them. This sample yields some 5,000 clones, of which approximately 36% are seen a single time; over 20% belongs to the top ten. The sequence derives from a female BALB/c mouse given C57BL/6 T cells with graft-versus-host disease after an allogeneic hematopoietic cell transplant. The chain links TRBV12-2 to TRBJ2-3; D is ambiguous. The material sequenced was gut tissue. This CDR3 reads CASSLGISAETLYF. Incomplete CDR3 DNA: TGTGCCAGCTCTCTGGGGATTAGTGCAGAAACGCTGTAT.